One sample yielded the 27 T cell receptor beta chains listed below, sequenced in a study of blood T cell repertoires in COVID-19. The data were produced by immunoSEQ multiplex PCR, yet TCRdb's version contains in-frame clones alone and is incomplete. Here the sample spans hundreds of thousands of clones, 90% being singletons. The material sequenced was PBMCs or T cells enriched from blood (not recorded which). These receptors all come from a man under 40 who had been exposed to COVID-19.

The V gene is TRBV4-3, the J gene TRBJ1-3, with D hard to call. The CDR3 is 13 amino acids. CDR1 and CDR2 (germline): LGHNA, YSLEER. V was trimmed by 3 bases and J by 4 bases, leaving 7 bases between them. The DNA for the CDR3 is TGCGCCAGCAGCCAGAGAGTGGGAAACACCATATATTTT. Translation gives CASSQRVGNTIYF.

The chain couples TRBV7-2 to TRBJ2-5; 7 nucleotides align to TRBD2. Germline CDR1 and CDR2: SGHTA and FQGNSA. The CDR3 totals 14 residues. With V trimmed by 1 base and J by 5 bases, 4 bases remained unmatched. The CDR3 region has the DNA TGTGCCAGCAGCTTAGAGACTAGCATCGAGACCCAGTACTTC. This translates into CASSLETSIETQYF.

This chain joins TRBV7-2 and TRBJ1-1; D is uncertain. The CDR3 runs to 13 residues. Trimming stripped 2 bases from V and 5 bases from J, with 9 bases between. Germline values: CDR1 SGHTA, CDR2 FQGNSA. DNA for the CDR3: TGTGCCAGCAGCTTAAGCTCGAGAACTGAAGCTTTCTTT. Its translation: CASSLSSRTEAFF.

V and J are TRBV4-3 and TRBJ1-2; weak D call: TRBD1 (6 bases). Between the trimmed V and J ends, which lost 6 bases and 6 bases, there was a span of 20 bases. Per the germline V gene, CDR1 is LGHNA and CDR2 is YSLEER. The CDR3 has 15 amino acids. CDR3 protein: CASSPSKGVGNGYTF. The CDR3 DNA reads as TGCGCCAGCAGTCCTTCAAAGGGGGTTGGGAATGGCTACACCTTC.

V is TRBV19 and J is TRBJ1-5, with D perhaps matching TRBD1 (6 bases). Between the trimmed V and J ends, which lost 4 bases and 7 bases, there was a span of 14 bases. Germline V gene data show CDR1 as LNHDA and CDR2 as SQIVND (reference sequence). CDR3 size: 14 residues. In DNA form, the CDR3 reads TGTGCCAGTAGTAGGGGGCTTGAGGTACAGCCCCAGCATTTT. Its translation: CASSRGLEVQPQHF. Using reference TRBV19 and TRBJ1-5 for the parts outside the CDR3, the full variable domain is DGGITQSPKYLFRKEGQNVTLSCEQNLNHDAMYWYRQDPGQGLRLIYYSQIVNDFQKGDIAEGYSVSREKKESFPLTVTSAQKNPTAFYLCASSRGLEVQPQHFGDGTRLSIL.

The rearrangement links TRBV18 to TRBJ2-7; D is possibly TRBD1 (6 bases). The CDR3 runs to 14 residues. V was trimmed by 6 bases and J by 7 bases, leaving 19 bases between them. Germline loops: CDR1 KGHSH, CDR2 LQKENI. The CDR3 reads CASSPELDSTEQYF. DNA of the CDR3: TGTGCCAGCTCCCCAGAATTGGACAGTACAGAGCAGTACTTC.

The chain couples TRBV18 to TRBJ2-7, with D possibly TRBD2 on 5 matching bases. The germline V gene encodes CDR1 KGHSH and CDR2 LQKENI. The CDR3 has 13 residues. Trimming stripped 0 bases from V and 4 bases from J, with 7 bases between. The DNA for the CDR3 is TGTGCCAGCTCACCACCAGAGGGATACGAGCAGTACTTC. The encoded protein is CASSPPEGYEQYF. Variable domain in full (rest from reference TRBV18 and TRBJ2-7): NAGVMQNPRHLVRRRGQEARLRCSPMKGHSHVYWYRQLPEEGLKFMVYLQKENIIDESGMPKERFSAEFPKEGPSILRIQQVVRGDSAAYFCASSPPEGYEQYFGPGTRLTVT.

This clone has only one observation. The chain joins TRBV7-9 to TRBJ2-5; weak D call: TRBD2 (7 bases). Germline CDR1 and CDR2: SEHNR and FQNEAQ (reference sequence). The CDR3 has 17 residues. V lost 2 bases to trimming and J lost 1 base, with 17 bases between them. The DNA for the CDR3 is TGTGCCAGCAGCTTACTCCGTGGGGGGGGCGGCCAAGAGACCCAGTACTTC. Protein product: CASSLLRGGGGQETQYF. Full variable domain (rest looked up from reference TRBV7-9 and TRBJ2-5): DTGVSQNPRHKITKRGQNVTFRCDPISEHNRLYWYRQTLGQGPEFLTYFQNEAQLEKSRLLSDRFSAERPKGSFSTLEIQRTEQGDSAMYLCASSLLRGGGGQETQYFGPGTRLLVL.

The chain combines TRBV5-1 with TRBJ2-1, with D perhaps matching TRBD1 (5 bases). The ends were cut back, 4 bases at V and 9 bases at J, with 14 bases in the middle. CDR3 length: 13 amino acids. Germline CDR1 is SGHRS and CDR2 is YFSETQ. CDR3 sequence: CASSTEVGVEQFF. The CDR3 bases are TGCGCCAGCAGCACCGAGGTAGGGGTTGAGCAGTTCTTC.

The chain employs TRBV4-1 and TRBJ2-3; possibly TRBD1 for D (6 bases). The germline V gene has CDR1 MGHRA and CDR2 YSYEKL. This CDR3 contains 15 residues. With 0 bases removed from V and 2 bases from J, the gap between germline ends came to 9 bases. The CDR3 coding sequence is TGCGCCAGCAGCCAAGAGGACAGCCTCACAGATACGCAGTATTTT. Residues: CASSQEDSLTDTQYF.

The V and J genes are TRBV3-1 (or the pseudogene TRBV3-2) and TRBJ2-2; D gene unclear. The V end lost 7 bases, the J end lost 1 base, and 7 bases lay between the germline ends. Germline loops: CDR1 LGHDT, CDR2 YNNKEL (reference sequence). This CDR3 is built from 13 residues. Here the CDR3 reads CASIFGNTGELFF. Here the CDR3 DNA reads TGTGCCAGCATTTTCGGGAACACCGGGGAGCTGTTTTTT.

J is TRBJ1-2 and V is TRBV6-1; the D is unclear. V shed 1 base and J shed 4 bases, with 10 bases lying between them. CDR1 and CDR2 from the germline V gene are MNHNS and SASEGT. The CDR3 consists of 14 residues. CDR3 protein: CASSEVAGFYGYTF. The DNA of the CDR3 is TGTGCCAGCAGTGAAGTGGCGGGCTTCTATGGCTACACCTTC.

This clone was seen once. V usage is TRBV18 and J usage is TRBJ1-4; possible D gene TRBD1, 6 bases. Germline V lookup: CDR1 KGHSH, CDR2 LQKENI. Trimming left V 4 bases short and J 0 bases short, with 9 bases between. This CDR3 region has 15 residues. CDR3 residues: CASSLSGATNEKLFF. Written as DNA, the CDR3 is TGTGCCAGCTCACTCTCAGGGGCAACTAATGAAAAACTGTTTTTT.

The V gene is TRBV29-1, the J gene TRBJ1-2; D is unclear. Germline V gene sequence: CDR1 SQVTM, CDR2 ANQGSEA. This CDR3 comprises 14 residues. V shed 2 bases and J shed 2 bases, with 12 bases lying between them. The CDR3 nucleotides are TGCAGCGTTGAATGGTCAGGAAAAAACTATGGCTACACCTTC. It encodes CSVEWSGKNYGYTF. The complete variable domain, with remaining parts taken from reference TRBV29-1 and TRBJ1-2, reads SAVISQKPSRDICQRGTSLTIQCQVDSQVTMMFWYRQQPGQSLTLIATANQGSEATYESGFVIDKFPISRPNLTFSTLTVSNMSPEDSSIYLCSVEWSGKNYGYTFGSGTRLTVV.

The J gene is TRBJ1-6, the V gene TRBV2; D is unresolved. CDR3 size: 15 residues. Per germline, CDR1 SNHLY and CDR2 FYNNEI. V was cut by 3 bases and J by 2 bases, with 8 bases left in between. The CDR3 coding sequence is TGTGCCAGCAGTGAGAGCAGGCCCTATAATTCACCCCTCCACTTT. Protein: CASSESRPYNSPLHF.

J is TRBJ1-2 and V is TRBV3-1 (or the pseudogene TRBV3-2), with D maybe TRBD1 (5 bases). This CDR3 has 14 amino acids. Trimming took 4 bases from V and 5 from J, leaving 14 bases between them. CDR1 and CDR2 from the germline V gene are LGHDT and YNNKEL (reference sequence). Here the CDR3 reads CASSPLDRFYGYTF. The CDR3 region has the DNA TGTGCCAGCAGCCCCCTCGACAGATTTTATGGCTACACCTTC.

The chain employs TRBV10-3 and TRBJ1-3; D unclear. Germline V lookup: CDR1 ENHRY, CDR2 SYGVKD. V lost 3 bases, J lost 7 bases, and 4 bases lay in between. CDR3 length: 11 amino acids. This CDR3 is CAISDENTIYF. The CDR3 nucleotides are TGTGCCATCAGTGATGAGAACACCATATATTTT.

This chain connects TRBV28 to TRBJ2-1, with a tentative D call TRBD1 (6 bases). CDR3 length: 15 residues. The V and J ends lost 6 bases and 2 bases respectively, with 14 bases between them. CDR1 is MDHEN, CDR2 SYDVKM, per germline. CDR3 nucleotides: TGTGCCAGCAGGCCCCCAGGGGCTACCTACAATGAGCAGTTCTTC. Its translation is CASRPPGATYNEQFF.

The DNA for the CDR3 is TGTGCCAGCTGCGAGACAGCGAACACCGGGGAGCTGTTTTTT. Amino acid sequence: CASCETANTGELFF. The rearrangement joins TRBV6-5 to TRBJ2-2; tentative D call: TRBD1 (5 bases). V was trimmed by 8 bases and J by 0 bases, leaving 10 bases between them. The V gene's germline CDR1 is MNHEY and CDR2 SVGAGI. The CDR3 is 14 residues long.

The chain uses TRBV19 and TRBJ1-4; 7 nucleotides agree with TRBD1. With 8 bases clipped from V and 5 bases from J, the junction kept 8 bases outside the gene matches. Germline CDR1 and CDR2: LNHDA and SQIVND (reference sequence). This CDR3 contains 14 residues. CDR3 loop: CASFSGTVNEKLFF. CDR3 in DNA: TGTGCCAGTTTTTCCGGGACAGTCAATGAAAAACTGTTTTTT.

This chain joins TRBV4-3 and TRBJ2-2; 9 positions agree with TRBD2. J lost 5 bases, V lost 1 base, and 11 bases had no gene match. The CDR3 consists of 18 residues. Germline assignment: CDR1 LGHNA and CDR2 YSLEER. The CDR3 sequence is CASSQAFGGGGETGELFF. CDR3 sequence (DNA): TGCGCCAGCAGCCAAGCATTTGGCGGGGGGGGTGAAACCGGGGAGCTGTTTTTT.

The chain is built from TRBV9 and TRBJ1-1, with TRBD1 matching 8 bases. The V and J ends lost 0 bases and 4 bases, in that order; junction bases with no gene match: 5. There are 15 residues in the CDR3. Germline CDR1 SGDLS, CDR2 YYNGEE. The CDR3 reads CASSVGWDRPTEAFF. The CDR3 bases are TGTGCCAGCAGCGTAGGATGGGACAGGCCCACTGAAGCTTTCTTT.

The V and J genes are TRBV7-9 and TRBJ1-1; D ambiguous. Germline V lookup: CDR1 SEHNR, CDR2 FQNEAQ (reference sequence). Trimming shortened V by 5 bases and J by 2 bases, and 15 bases separated the two germline ends. This CDR3 contains 15 residues. The CDR3 coding sequence is TGTGCCAGCAGCCCATCCGGAGGTCATAACACTGAAGCTTTCTTT. This gives the protein CASSPSGGHNTEAFF.

CDR3 loop: CASSLGGQGIRYEQYF. The CDR3 nucleotides read TGTGCCAGCAGCTTGGGCGGACAGGGGATTAGGTACGAGCAGTACTTC. The chain uses TRBV5-6 and TRBJ2-7; 9 positions agree with TRBD1. The J segment lost 4 bases and the V segment lost 0 bases, leaving 8 bases of the junction unmatched. The CDR3 runs 16 residues. The germline gives CDR1 SGHDT, CDR2 YYEEEE.

The rearrangement links TRBV29-1 to TRBJ1-2; no reliable D call. V lost 4 bases and J 2 bases, leaving 17 bases between the germline ends. The germline V gene has CDR1 SQVTM and CDR2 ANQGSEA. The CDR3 length is 15 residues. The CDR3 here is CSVVLGPGLNYGYTF. For the CDR3, the DNA is TGCAGCGTTGTTCTTGGGCCAGGACTGAACTATGGCTACACCTTC. The entire variable domain, with the rest obtained from reference TRBV29-1 and TRBJ1-2, is as follows: SAVISQKPSRDICQRGTSLTIQCQVDSQVTMMFWYRQQPGQSLTLIATANQGSEATYESGFVIDKFPISRPNLTFSTLTVSNMSPEDSSIYLCSVVLGPGLNYGYTFGSGTRLTVV.

The chain has TRBV2 and TRBJ2-2; 7 nucleotides match TRBD1. The length of the CDR3 is 15 residues. Germline CDR1 and CDR2: SNHLY and FYNNEI. Here the CDR3 DNA reads TGTGCGGCCTACCTCCTCGGACAGGAACACGGGGAGCTGTTTTTT. It is translated as CAAYLLGQEHGELFF.

The chain recombines TRBV11-3 with TRBJ2-2; D is uncertain. CDR1 and CDR2 (germline): SGHNT, YENEEA. The length of the CDR3 is 15 residues. Trimming removed 4 bases from V and 4 bases from J, with 13 bases in between. The CDR3 reads CASSSSTSPTGELFF. In DNA, the CDR3 is TGTGCCAGCAGCTCCTCGACAAGTCCCACCGGGGAGCTGTTTTTT.